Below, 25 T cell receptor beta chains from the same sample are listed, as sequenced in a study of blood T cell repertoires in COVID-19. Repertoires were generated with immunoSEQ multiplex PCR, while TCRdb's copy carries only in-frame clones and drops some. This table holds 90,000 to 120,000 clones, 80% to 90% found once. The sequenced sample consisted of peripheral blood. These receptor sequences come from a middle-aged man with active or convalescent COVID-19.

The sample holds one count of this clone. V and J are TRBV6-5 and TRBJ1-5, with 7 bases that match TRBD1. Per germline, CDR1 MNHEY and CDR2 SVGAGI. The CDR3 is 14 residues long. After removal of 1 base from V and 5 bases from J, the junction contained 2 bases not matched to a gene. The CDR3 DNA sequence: TGTGCCAGCAGTTACTTAACAGGGGATCAGCCCCAGCATTTT. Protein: CASSYLTGDQPQHF.

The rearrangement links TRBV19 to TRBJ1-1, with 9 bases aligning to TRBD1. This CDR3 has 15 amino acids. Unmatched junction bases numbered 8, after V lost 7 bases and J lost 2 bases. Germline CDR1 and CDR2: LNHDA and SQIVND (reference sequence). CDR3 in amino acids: CASTTTGGVNTEAFF. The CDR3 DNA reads TGTGCCAGTACCACGACAGGGGGGGTCAACACTGAAGCTTTCTTT.

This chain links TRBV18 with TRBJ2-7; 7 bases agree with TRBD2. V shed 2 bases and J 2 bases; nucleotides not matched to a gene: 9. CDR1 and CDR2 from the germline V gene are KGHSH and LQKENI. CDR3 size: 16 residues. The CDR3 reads CASSPTSDRSTYEQYF. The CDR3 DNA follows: TGTGCCAGCTCACCAACTAGCGATAGAAGTACCTACGAGCAGTACTTC.

CDR3 residues: CASSLEQGKSPLHF. DNA of the CDR3: TGCGCCAGCAGCTTGGAGCAGGGAAAATCACCCCTCCACTTT. The chain has TRBV5-1 and TRBJ1-6, with D perhaps matching TRBD1 (5 bases). The germline V gene has CDR1 SGHRS and CDR2 YFSETQ. Trimming shortened V by 0 bases and J by 10 bases, and 11 bases separated the two germline ends. The CDR3 contains 14 residues.

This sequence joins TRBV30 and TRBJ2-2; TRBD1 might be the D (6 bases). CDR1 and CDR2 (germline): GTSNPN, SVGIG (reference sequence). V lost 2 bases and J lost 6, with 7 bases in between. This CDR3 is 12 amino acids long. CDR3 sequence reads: CAWSRQAGELFF. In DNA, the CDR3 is TGTGCCTGGAGTCGACAGGCCGGGGAGCTGTTTTTT.

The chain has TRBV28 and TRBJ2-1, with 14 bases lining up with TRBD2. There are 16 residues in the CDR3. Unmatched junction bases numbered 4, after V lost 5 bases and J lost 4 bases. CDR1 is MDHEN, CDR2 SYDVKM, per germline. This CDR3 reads CASSGGTSGSYNEQFF. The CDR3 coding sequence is TGTGCCAGCAGTGGAGGGACTAGCGGGAGTTACAATGAGCAGTTCTTC.

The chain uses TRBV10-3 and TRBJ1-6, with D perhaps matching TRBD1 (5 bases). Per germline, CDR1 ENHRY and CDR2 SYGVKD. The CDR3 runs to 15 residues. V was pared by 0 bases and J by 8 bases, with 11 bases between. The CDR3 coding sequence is TGTGCCATCAGTGAGTCGACAGCTGGGTATTCACCCCTCCACTTT. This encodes CAISESTAGYSPLHF.

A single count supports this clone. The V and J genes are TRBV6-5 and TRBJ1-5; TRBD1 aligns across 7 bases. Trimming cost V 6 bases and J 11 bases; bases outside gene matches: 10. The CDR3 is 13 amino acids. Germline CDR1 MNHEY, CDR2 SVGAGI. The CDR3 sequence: CASSSQGQGAQHF. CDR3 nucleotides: TGTGCCAGCAGCTCACAGGGGCAGGGGGCCCAGCATTTT.

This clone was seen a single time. The CDR3 DNA is TGTGCCAGCAGCCAACTAGCGGGAGGGGCCTACGAGCAGTACTTC. This gives the protein CASSQLAGGAYEQYF. The chain combines TRBV11-1 with TRBJ2-7; 13 nucleotides match TRBD2. This CDR3 region has 15 residues. Germline CDR1 is SGHAT and CDR2 is FQDESV (reference sequence). The ends lost 5 bases at V and 2 bases at J; junction bases unmatched: 3.

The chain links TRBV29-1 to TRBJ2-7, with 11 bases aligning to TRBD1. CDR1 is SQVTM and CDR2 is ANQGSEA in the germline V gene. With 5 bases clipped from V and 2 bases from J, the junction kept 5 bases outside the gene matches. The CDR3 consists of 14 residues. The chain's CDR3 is CSVRGQGAAYEQYF. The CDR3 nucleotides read TGCAGCGTTCGAGGACAGGGGGCCGCCTACGAGCAGTACTTC.

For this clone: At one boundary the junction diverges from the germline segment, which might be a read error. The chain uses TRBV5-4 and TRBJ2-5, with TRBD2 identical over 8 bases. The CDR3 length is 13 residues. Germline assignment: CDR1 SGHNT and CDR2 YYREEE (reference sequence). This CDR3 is CASSLDRTSWINF. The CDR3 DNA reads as TGTGCCAGCAGCCTGGATAGGACTAGCTGGATTAACTTC.

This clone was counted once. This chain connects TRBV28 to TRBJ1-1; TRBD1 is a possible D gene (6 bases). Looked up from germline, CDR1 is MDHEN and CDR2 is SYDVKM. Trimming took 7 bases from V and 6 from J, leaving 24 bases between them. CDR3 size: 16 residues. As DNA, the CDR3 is TGTGCCAGCATTTCAGCAGGTAGCCCCAAGGGGGCTGAAGCTTTCTTT. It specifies CASISAGSPKGAEAFF.

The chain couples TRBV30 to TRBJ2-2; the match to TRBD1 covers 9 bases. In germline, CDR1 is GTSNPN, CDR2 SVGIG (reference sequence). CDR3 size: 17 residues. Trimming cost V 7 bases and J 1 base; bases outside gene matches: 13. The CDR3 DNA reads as TGTGCCTTACTAAAGAGAGACAGGGGGTTGAACACCGGGGAGCTGTTTTTT. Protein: CALLKRDRGLNTGELFF.

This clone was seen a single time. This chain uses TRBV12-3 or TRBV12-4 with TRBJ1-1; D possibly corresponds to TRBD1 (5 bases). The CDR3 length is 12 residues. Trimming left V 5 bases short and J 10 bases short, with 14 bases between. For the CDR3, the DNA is TGTGCCAGCAGTACCCAGGGTTTGATAGCTTTCTTT. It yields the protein CASSTQGLIAFF.

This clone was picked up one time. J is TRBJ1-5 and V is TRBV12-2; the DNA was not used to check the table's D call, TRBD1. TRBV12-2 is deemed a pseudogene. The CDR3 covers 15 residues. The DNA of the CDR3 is TGTGCAAGTCGCTTAGCTCAGGGAAGGGATCAGCCCCAGCATTTT. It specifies CASRLAQGRDQPQHF.

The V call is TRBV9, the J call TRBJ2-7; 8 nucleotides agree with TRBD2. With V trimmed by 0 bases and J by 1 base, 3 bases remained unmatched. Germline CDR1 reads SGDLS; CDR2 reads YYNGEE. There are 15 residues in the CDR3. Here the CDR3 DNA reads TGTGCCAGCAGCGTAGGAACTAGCGGTTCCTACGAGCAGTACTTC. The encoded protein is CASSVGTSGSYEQYF.

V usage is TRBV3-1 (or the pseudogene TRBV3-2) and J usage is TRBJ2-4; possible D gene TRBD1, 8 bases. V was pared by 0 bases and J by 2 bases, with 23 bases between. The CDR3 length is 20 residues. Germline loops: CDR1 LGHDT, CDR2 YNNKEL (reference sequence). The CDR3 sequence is CASSQDRTGRELFSKNIQYF. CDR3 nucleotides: TGTGCCAGCAGCCAAGATCGGACAGGGAGGGAATTATTCTCCAAAAACATTCAGTACTTC.

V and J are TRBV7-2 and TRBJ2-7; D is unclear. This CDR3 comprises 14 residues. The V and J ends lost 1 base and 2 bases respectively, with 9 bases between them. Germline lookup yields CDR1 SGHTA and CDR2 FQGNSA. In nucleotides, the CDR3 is TGTGCCAGCAGCTTAGACCCGAGTACCTACGAGCAGTACTTC. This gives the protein CASSLDPSTYEQYF.

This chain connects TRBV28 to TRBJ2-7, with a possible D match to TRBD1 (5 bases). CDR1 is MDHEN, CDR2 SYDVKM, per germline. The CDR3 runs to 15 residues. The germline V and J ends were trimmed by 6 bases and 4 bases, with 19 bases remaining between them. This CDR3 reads CASSLAGFVEYEQYF. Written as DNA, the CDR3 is TGTGCCAGCAGCCTGGCAGGGTTCGTCGAATACGAGCAGTACTTC.

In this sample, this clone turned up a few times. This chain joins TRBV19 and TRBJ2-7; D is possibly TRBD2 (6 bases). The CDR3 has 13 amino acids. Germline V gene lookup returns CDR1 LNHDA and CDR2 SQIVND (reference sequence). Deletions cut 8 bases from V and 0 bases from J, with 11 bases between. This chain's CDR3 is CASASSGSYEQYF. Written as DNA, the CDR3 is TGTGCCAGTGCCAGTAGCGGCTCCTACGAGCAGTACTTC.

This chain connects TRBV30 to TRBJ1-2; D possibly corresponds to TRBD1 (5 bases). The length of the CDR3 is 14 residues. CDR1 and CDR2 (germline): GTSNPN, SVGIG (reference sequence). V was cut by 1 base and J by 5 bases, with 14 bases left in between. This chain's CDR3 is CAWSALGGVYGYTF. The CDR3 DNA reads TGTGCCTGGAGTGCCCTTGGAGGGGTTTATGGCTACACCTTC.

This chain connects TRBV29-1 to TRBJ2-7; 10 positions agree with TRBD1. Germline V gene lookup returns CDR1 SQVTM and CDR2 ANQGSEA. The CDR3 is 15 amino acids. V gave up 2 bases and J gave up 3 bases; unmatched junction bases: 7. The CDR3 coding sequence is TGCAGCGTTGAATTACAGGACAGGGGGAACTACGAGCAGTACTTC. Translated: CSVELQDRGNYEQYF.

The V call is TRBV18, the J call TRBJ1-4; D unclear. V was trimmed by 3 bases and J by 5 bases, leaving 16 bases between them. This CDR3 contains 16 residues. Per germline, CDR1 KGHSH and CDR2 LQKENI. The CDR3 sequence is CASSPPTGGGNEKLFF. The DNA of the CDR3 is TGTGCCAGCTCACCTCCGACCGGAGGAGGGAATGAAAAACTGTTTTTT. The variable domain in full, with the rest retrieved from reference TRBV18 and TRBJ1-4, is NAGVMQNPRHLVRRRGQEARLRCSPMKGHSHVYWYRQLPEEGLKFMVYLQKENIIDESGMPKERFSAEFPKEGPSILRIQQVVRGDSAAYFCASSPPTGGGNEKLFFGSGTQLSVL.

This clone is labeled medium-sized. The DNA for the CDR3 is TGTGCCAGCAGTTTATCTTCGGGGACAGATACGCAGTATTTT. It encodes CASSLSSGTDTQYF. V and J are TRBV28 and TRBJ2-3; weak D call: TRBD2 (5 bases). V dropped 1 base and J dropped 3 bases, with 8 bases sitting between them. This CDR3 has 14 amino acids. Germline loops: CDR1 MDHEN, CDR2 SYDVKM. The whole variable domain, remainder taken from reference TRBV28 and TRBJ2-3, is DVKVTQSSRYLVKRTGEKVFLECVQDMDHENMFWYRQDPGLGLRLIYFSYDVKMKEKGDIPEGYSVSREKKERFSLILESASTNQTSMYLCASSLSSGTDTQYFGPGTRLTVL.

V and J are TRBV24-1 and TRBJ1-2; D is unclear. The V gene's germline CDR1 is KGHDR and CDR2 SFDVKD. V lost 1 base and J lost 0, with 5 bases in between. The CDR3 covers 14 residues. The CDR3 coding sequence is TGTGCCACCAGTGATTTCCAAACTAACTATGGCTACACCTTC. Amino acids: CATSDFQTNYGYTF.